The present T cell receptor beta chain was sequenced within a study of CD8+ T cells in alopecia areata (dated by TCRdb to the late 2010s). In terms of the full investigation: The treated patients took part in an open-label pilot trial in which moderate-to-severe alopecia areata was treated with oral tofacitinib at 5 to 10 mg twice daily. TCRbeta CDR3 regions were amplified by immunoSEQ multiplex PCR with 35 Vbeta forward and 13 Jbeta reverse primers. Human TCRbeta sequencing covered scalp tissue and sorted CD4+ and CD8+ peripheral blood T cells from patchy and totalis/universalis alopecia areata patients and healthy controls. Patients stayed on tofacitinib for 6 to 18 months and then had 6 months of follow-up off drug so that delayed response and recurrence could be assessed. RNA came from the PAXgene miRNA kit for fixed scalp, the miRNeasy kit for PBMCs, and the RNeasy kit for mouse skin. High-throughput TCRbeta sequencing was used to examine T cell clonal expansion in alopecia areata in both the C3H/HeJ mouse model and human patients. Scalp clonality was compared among normal scalp (n=4), patchy alopecia areata scalp (n=8), and alopecia totalis/universalis scalp (n=8). Disease severity in treated patients was measured with the SALT score, which quantifies the percentage of affected scalp surface area. Biopsies were taken from tofacitinib-treated patients at baseline and at 4 and 24 weeks of treatment, and a later scalp biopsy was taken in several of the tofacitinib-treated patients.

Per the publication, the time point label means: 4 weeks on oral tofacitinib. The label giving this sample's treatment or condition can be read as: oral pan-JAK inhibitor, 5-10 mg twice daily. Lesional scalp punch biopsies and peripheral blood were obtained from alopecia areata patients. PBMCs were separated by density centrifugation and stained for CD3, CD4 and CD8, after which CD4+ and CD8+ T cells were sorted on a FACSAria. Results the study describes overall, beyond this receptor: Because the treated cohort was small and had just a single nonresponder, larger studies are needed to establish links between baseline CD8+ expansion and response. Resident alphabeta T cells in normal human skin are also sequenced, complicating scalp TCR repertoire analysis, unlike mouse skin dominated by gammadelta T cells. Scalp clonality and the number of expanded CD8+ clones among the top 100 scalp clones were significantly decreased by tofacitinib. Compared with normal scalp, lesional scalp had higher clonality and more expanded CD8+ clones, particularly in alopecia totalis/universalis, a pattern that suggests antigenic drive. During tofacitinib treatment, many expanded lesional clones remained in scalp and blood, and this persistence may partly explain relapse after treatment is stopped. TCR sequences shared between patients were less clear than in mice, possibly partly because of HLA diversity in the patient population.

As to this clone: Its antigen remains undetermined. Base qualities are not recorded, but no much larger clone differs from it by a single base.

Library preparation employed the immunoSEQ multiplex PCR assay. RNA was extracted from all samples and reverse transcribed into cDNA as template for TCR sequencing. First-strand cDNA was synthesized with SuperScript III using a 2:1 mix of oligo-dT and random hexamers. Amplification bias was assessed with a synthetic immune receptor repertoire, and residual bias was removed computationally. Processing in the source paper ran as follows. Raw reads were preprocessed to remove errors, and CDR3 was defined according to IMGT conventions as the region from the conserved cysteine to phenylalanine. Clonality was computed as 1 minus the Shannon entropy, with the entropy normalized by log2 of the number of productive unique TCRs. Scalp TCRbeta sequences were cross-referenced with sorted blood CD4 and CD8 repertoires so that the CD4 or CD8 identity of scalp clones could be inferred. This immuneACCESS table, as held by TCRdb, lists in-frame sequences with V and J called but not all clones. Of the missing ones, under half trace to an unresolved V gene in checked studies; the others have no known cause. V and J calls plus clone size are reproduced from that table; the DNA served to infer D and trimming. This sample gives more than 110,000 clones in total; 65% to 90% of them show up just once. The ten largest clones add up to 25% of the sample.

Specimen: CD8+ T cells sorted from blood, collected at week 4, from a patient treated with tofacitinib. The source of this sequence is a human donor with alopecia areata.

The CDR3 in this case is CASSGGSQSHEQYF. The nucleotide sequence reads as follows: TGTGCCAGCAGTGGGGGGAGCCAGTCCCACGAGCAGTACTTC. The chain couples TRBV2 to TRBJ2-7; the D gene may be TRBD1 or TRBD2, since each aligns over 5 bases. V loses 4 bases, J loses 5 bases, and the germline ends lie 15 bases apart. From the cysteine up to the phenylalanine, the CDR3 has a length of 14 residues. Only the CDR3 DNA is retained, 42 bases long and in frame from the first base. CDR1 and CDR2 are drawn from the germline V gene: SNHLY, FYNNEI. The full variable domain, completed from the reference TRBV2 and TRBJ2-7 proteins outside the CDR3, reads EPEVTQTPSHQVTQMGQEVILRCVPISNHLYFYWYRQILGQKVEFLVSFYNNEISEKSEIFDDQFSVERPDGSNFTLKIRSTKLEDSAMYFCASSGGSQSHEQYFGPGTRLTVT.